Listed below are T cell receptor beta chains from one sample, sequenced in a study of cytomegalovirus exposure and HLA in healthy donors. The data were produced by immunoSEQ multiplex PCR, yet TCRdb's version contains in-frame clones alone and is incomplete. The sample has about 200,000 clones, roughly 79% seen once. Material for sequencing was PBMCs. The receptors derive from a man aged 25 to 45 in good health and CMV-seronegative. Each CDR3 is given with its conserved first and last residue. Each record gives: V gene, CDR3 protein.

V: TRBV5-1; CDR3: CASSLRTSDTGQYF
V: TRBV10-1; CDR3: CASSGRGTEAFF
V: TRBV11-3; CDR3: CASSSGTGSYNEQFF
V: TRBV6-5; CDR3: CASSYASSYEQYF
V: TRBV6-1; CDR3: CASRTDQYGYTF
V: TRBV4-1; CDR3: CASSQTDGGSYEQYF
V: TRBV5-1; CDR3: CASSPGVLQETQYF
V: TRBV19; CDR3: CASSMEWSRGPEAFF
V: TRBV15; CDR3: CAIVTGDLDQPQHF
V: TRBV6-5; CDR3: CASSLTTGLDSYGYTF
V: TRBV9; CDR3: CASSVGRGGEQYF
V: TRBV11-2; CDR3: CASSFEPASNEQYF
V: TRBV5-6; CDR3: CASSPGENYGYTF
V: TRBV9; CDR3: CASSPPGLAYEQYF
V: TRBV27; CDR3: CASSLLAGTQGAQYF
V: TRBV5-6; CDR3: CASSETGLAADNEQFF
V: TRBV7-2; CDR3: CASSLDREVTEAFF
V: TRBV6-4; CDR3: CASNTGTEVSPLHF
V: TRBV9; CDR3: CASSVSSGIQETQYF
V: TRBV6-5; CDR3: CASSYSSGGGNEKLFF
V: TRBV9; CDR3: CASSPHGTSNYEQYF
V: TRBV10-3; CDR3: CAISGGPGNTGELFF
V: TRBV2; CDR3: CASRPGGLGDTQYF
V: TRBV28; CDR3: CASRNTGGSYNEQFF
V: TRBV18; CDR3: CASSPWDGREIYGYTF
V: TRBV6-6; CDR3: CASSTGEGNQPQHF
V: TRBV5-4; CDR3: CASSPESGRAHEQYF
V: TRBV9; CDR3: CASSFYGTVADTQYF
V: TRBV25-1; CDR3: CASSESVAYEQYF
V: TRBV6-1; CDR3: CASLGRASYEQYF
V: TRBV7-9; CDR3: CASSLWQGENSPLHF
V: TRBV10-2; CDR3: CASSRLLAGADEQFF
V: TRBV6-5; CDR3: CASSYSRRGQPQHF
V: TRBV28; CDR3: CASRRQGPTYEQYF
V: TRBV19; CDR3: CASSAGLAQDEQFF
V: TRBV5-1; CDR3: CASSSQGAFADTQYF
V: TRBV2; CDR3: CASGQSGNYGYTF
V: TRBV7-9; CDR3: CASSLGVVNTEAFF
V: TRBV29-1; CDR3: CSVSRGARSYEQYF
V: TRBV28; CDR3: CASSRVSEQFF
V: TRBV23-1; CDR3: CASGYSGRPEGEQYF
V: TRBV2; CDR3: CASNNGGSIYGYTF
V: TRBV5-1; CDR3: CASSPDSLSYEQYF
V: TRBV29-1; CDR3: CSVAGGEKTQYF
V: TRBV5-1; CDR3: CASSLGQGEVYEQYF
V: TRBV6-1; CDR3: CASSEAGTGPYGYTF
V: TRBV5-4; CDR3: CASSLGDRGPETQYF
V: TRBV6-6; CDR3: CASSYSIEASGELFF
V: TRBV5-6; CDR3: CASSDGQGSFGNIQYF